The clone carrying this T cell receptor (beta chain) was recorded only once. This entry is derived from a study of cytomegalovirus exposure and HLA in healthy donors. CDR3 length: 15 amino acids. Looked up from germline, CDR1 is SGHRS and CDR2 is YFSETQ. V shed 3 bases and J shed 0 bases, with 10 bases lying between them. Amplification used 60 Vbeta primers and 13 Jbeta primers. Method: immunoSEQ multiplex PCR; TCRdb's copy keeps in-frame clones and lacks some. The data show about 160,000 clones, roughly 78% seen once. Sequenced sample: PBMCs. This TCR derives from a man aged 40-55 years in good health and CMV-seronegative. V gene TRBV5-1 combines with J gene TRBJ2-1; no clear D. The chain's CDR3 is CASSSDPLSYNEQFF. The CDR3 nucleotides read TGCGCCAGCAGCTCAGATCCCCTCTCCTACAATGAGCAGTTCTTC.